This TCR beta chain was obtained from a study of regulatory T cells in long-lasting Graves disease. Germline CDR1 is KGHSH and CDR2 is LQKENI. V trimming: 4 bases; J trimming: 5 bases; junction bases outside the gene matches: 7. The CDR3 has 14 amino acids. Time point: newly diagnosed GD, antithyroid drugs for less than 3 months. Making the TCR library involved RNA that had been extracted from PBMCs. The authors built TCR beta libraries using iRepertoire HTBI primers and Arm-PCR of CDR3 regions. TCRdb used MiXCR to reprocess the multiplex PCR reads, holding one entry per CDR3 protein. Found here are 400,000 to 500,000 distinct CDR3 sequences, roughly 15% of them singletons; the top ten hold over 15%. In this sample, this clonotype turned up many times. The data were also submitted as part of a second study, on T cells in Graves' hyperthyroidism and ophthalmopathy.

The source is a woman in her 50s with Graves disease. Sequenced here: peripheral blood mononuclear cells (PBMCs), sampled at new diagnosis, from a patient treated with antithyroid drugs. The V call is TRBV18, the J call TRBJ2-7, with 8 nucleotides matching TRBD1. CDR3 nucleotides: TGTGCCAGCTCACAAAGGCAGGGGGCGGACGAGCAGTACTTC. Translation: CASSQRQGADEQYF.